This TCR beta chain is from a study of cytomegalovirus exposure and HLA in healthy donors. For this clone: Its target is not known.

The germline CDR1 and CDR2 sequences are MNHEY and SMNVEV (reference sequence). The V end was cut by 2 bases, the J end by 1 base, with 17 bases between. The length of the CDR3 is 17 residues. General observations from the study: Cytomegalovirus status was reportedly diagnosed by the classifier with high specificity and sensitivity.

Primers: 60 Vbeta forward and 13 Jbeta reverse. Sequenced by immunoSEQ multiplex PCR; TCRdb stores in-frame clones only, minus some. Of under 65,000 clones in the sample, around 80% were seen once. The receptor was isolated from a man aged 30-40 years in good health and CMV-seropositive. This chain uses TRBV27 with TRBJ1-2; no reliable D call. Sequencing used PBMCs. CDR3 protein: CASSLDFRGEGNYGYTF. The DNA of the CDR3 is TGTGCCAGCAGTTTAGACTTTCGGGGAGAGGGTAACTATGGCTACACCTTC.